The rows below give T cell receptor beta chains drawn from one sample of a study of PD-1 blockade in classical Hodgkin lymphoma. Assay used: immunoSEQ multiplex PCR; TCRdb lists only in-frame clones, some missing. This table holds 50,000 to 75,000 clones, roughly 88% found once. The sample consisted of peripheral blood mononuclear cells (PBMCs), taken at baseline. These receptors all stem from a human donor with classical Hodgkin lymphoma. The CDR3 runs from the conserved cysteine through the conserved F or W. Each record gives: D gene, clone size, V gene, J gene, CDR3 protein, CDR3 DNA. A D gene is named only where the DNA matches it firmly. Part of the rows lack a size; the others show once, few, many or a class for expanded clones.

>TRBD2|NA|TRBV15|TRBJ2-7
CATSRGTRVYEQYF
TGTGCCACCAGCAGGGGGACTAGGGTATACGAGCAGTACTTC
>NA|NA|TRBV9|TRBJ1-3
CASSVKPGIYSGNTIYF
TGTGCCAGCAGCGTAAAGCCGGGGATTTACTCTGGAAACACCATATATTTT
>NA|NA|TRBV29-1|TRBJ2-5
CSVASDAGWETQYF
TGCAGCGTCGCCTCAGACGCAGGGTGGGAGACCCAGTACTTC
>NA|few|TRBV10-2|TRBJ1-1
CASSGDTMNTEAFF
TGCGCCAGCAGTGGTGATACCATGAACACTGAAGCTTTCTTT
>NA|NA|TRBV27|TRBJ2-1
CASSLVIGSYNEQFF
TGTGCCAGCAGTTTGGTAATTGGCTCCTACAATGAGCAGTTCTTC
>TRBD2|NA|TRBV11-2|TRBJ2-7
CASTLEVSGGFFYEQYF
TGTGCCAGCACCTTGGAGGTTAGCGGGGGTTTTTTCTACGAGCAGTACTTC
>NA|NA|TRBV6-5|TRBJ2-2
CASSQTGELFF
TGTGCCAGCAGCCAGACCGGGGAGCTGTTTTTT
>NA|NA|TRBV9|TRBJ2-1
CASSVSEAGYNEQFF
TGTGCCAGCAGCGTATCTGAAGCGGGTTACAATGAGCAGTTCTTC
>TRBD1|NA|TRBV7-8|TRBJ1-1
CASSLSGGGGAFF
TGTGCCAGCAGCTTATCAGGGGGCGGAGGAGCTTTCTTT
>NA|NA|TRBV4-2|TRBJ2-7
CASSQDWSGAYEQYF
TGTGCCAGCAGCCAAGATTGGAGCGGCGCCTACGAGCAGTACTTC
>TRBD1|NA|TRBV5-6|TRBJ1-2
CASSAFRPTGYFFSGGYTF
TGTGCCAGCAGCGCGTTCCGGCCGACAGGGTATTTTTTTTCGGGTGGCTACACCTTC
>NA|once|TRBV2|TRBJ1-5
CASSGVNSNQPQHF
TGTGCCAGCAGTGGGGTCAATAGCAATCAGCCCCAGCATTTT
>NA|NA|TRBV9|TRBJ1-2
CASSVEGTANYGYTF
TGTGCCAGCAGCGTAGAAGGAACCGCTAACTATGGCTACACCTTC
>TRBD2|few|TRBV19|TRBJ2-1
CASRSEAGVYNEQFF
TGTGCCAGTAGATCAGAGGCGGGGGTCTACAATGAGCAGTTCTTC
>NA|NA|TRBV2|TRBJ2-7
CASRSRSSYEQYF
TGTGCCAGCCGTTCTAGGAGCTCCTACGAGCAGTACTTC
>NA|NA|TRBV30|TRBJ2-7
CACNGGRGYEQYF
TGTGCCTGTAACGGGGGAAGGGGCTACGAGCAGTACTTC
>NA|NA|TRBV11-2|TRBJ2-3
CASSLAGQDTQYF
TGTGCCAGCAGCTTAGCAGGGCAAGATACGCAGTATTTT
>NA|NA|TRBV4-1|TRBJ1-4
CASSSTGTTNEKLFF
TGCGCCAGCAGCTCAACCGGGACAACTAATGAAAAACTGTTTTTT
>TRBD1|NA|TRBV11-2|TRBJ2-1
CASRSPGQGYNEQFF
TGTGCCAGCAGGTCACCGGGACAGGGGTACAATGAGCAGTTCTTC
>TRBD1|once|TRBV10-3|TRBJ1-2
CAISDDRVRNGYTF
TGTGCCATCAGTGACGACAGGGTTCGAAATGGCTACACCTTC
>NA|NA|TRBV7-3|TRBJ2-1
CASSLTAPGVSSYNEQFF
TGTGCCAGCAGCTTAACAGCCCCGGGGGTCAGCTCCTACAATGAGCAGTTCTTC
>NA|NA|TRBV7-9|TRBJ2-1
CASSPGQTAYNEQFF
TGTGCCAGCAGCCCCGGACAGACAGCCTACAATGAGCAGTTCTTC
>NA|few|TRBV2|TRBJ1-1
CASSPTPNTEAFF
TGTGCCAGCAGTCCTACACCGAACACTGAAGCTTTCTTT
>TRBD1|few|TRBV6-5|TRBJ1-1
CASSWDRNTEAFF
TGTGCCAGCAGCTGGGACAGAAACACTGAAGCTTTCTTT
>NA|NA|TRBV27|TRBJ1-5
CASSPVGGSYSNQPQHF
TGTGCCAGCAGTCCAGTTGGGGGCTCTTATAGCAATCAGCCCCAGCATTTT
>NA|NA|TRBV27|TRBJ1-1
CASSLSGWAEAFF
TGTGCCAGCAGTTTATCAGGGTGGGCTGAAGCTTTCTTT
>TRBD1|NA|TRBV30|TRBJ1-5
CAWSIGQGDLGAQHF
TGTGCCTGGAGTATAGGACAGGGAGATTTAGGGGCCCAGCATTTT
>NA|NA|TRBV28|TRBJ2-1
CASSVFNEQFF
TGTGCCAGCAGTGTATTTAATGAGCAGTTCTTC
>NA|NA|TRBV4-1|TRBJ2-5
CASSQGHQETQYF
TGCGCCAGCAGCCAGGGACATCAAGAGACCCAGTACTTC
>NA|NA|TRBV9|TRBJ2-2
CASSLGLTGGELFF
TGTGCCAGCAGCCTGGGACTGACGGGCGGGGAGCTGTTTTTT
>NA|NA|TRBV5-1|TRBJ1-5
CASSLSGASNQPQHF
TGCGCCAGCAGCTTGTCCGGGGCGAGTAATCAGCCCCAGCATTTT
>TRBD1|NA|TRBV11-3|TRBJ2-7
CASSPGDRPYEQYF
TGTGCCAGCAGCCCCGGGGACAGGCCCTACGAGCAGTACTTC
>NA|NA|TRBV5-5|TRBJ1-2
CASSLEFRGYTF
TGTGCCAGCAGCTTGGAGTTCCGTGGCTACACCTTC
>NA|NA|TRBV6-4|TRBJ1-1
CASSEGMNTEAFF
TGTGCCAGCAGTGAAGGGATGAACACTGAAGCTTTCTTT
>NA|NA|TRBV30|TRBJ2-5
CAWSDHYGETQYF
TGTGCCTGGAGTGATCACTACGGAGAGACCCAGTACTTC
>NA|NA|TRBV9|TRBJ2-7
CASSHGEGPYEQYF
TGTGCCAGCAGCCACGGAGAGGGACCTTACGAGCAGTACTTC
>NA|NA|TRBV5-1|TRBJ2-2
CASSLEAGMGSGELFF
TGCGCCAGCAGCTTGGAGGCAGGGATGGGATCCGGGGAGCTGTTTTTT
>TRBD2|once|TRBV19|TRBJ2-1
CASSSSGTYNEQFF
TGTGCCAGTAGCTCTAGCGGCACCTACAATGAGCAGTTCTTC
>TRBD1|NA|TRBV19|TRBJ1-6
CASGWGQGVYNSPLHF
TGTGCCAGTGGCTGGGGACAGGGGGTCTATAATTCACCCCTCCACTTT
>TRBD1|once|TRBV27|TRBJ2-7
CASSYIGTAEQYF
TGTGCCAGCAGTTACATCGGGACAGCCGAGCAGTACTTC
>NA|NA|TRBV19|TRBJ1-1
CASSNRGNTEAFF
TGTGCCAGTAGCAATAGGGGGAACACTGAAGCTTTCTTT
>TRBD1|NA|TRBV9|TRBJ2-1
CASSVAPQQGSYNEQFF
TGTGCCAGCAGCGTAGCTCCCCAACAGGGGTCCTACAATGAGCAGTTCTTC
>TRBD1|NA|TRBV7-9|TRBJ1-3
CASSRDSTGNTIYF
TGTGCCAGCAGCCGGGACAGCACGGGAAACACCATATATTTT
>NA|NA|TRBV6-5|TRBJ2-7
CASSPHRDGTYEQYF
TGTGCCAGCAGTCCCCACCGGGACGGGACCTACGAGCAGTACTTC
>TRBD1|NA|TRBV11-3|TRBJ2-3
CASSLEKGGRDTMPYTQYF
TGTGCCAGCAGCTTAGAAAAAGGGGGCCGGGACACTATGCCTTATACGCAGTATTTT
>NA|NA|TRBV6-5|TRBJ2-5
CASSLGGRRETQYF
TGTGCCAGCAGTTTGGGGGGGCGCCGGGAGACCCAGTACTTC
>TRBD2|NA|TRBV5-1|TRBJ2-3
CASCALAETDTQYF
TGCGCCAGCTGTGCGCTAGCGGAGACAGATACGCAGTATTTT
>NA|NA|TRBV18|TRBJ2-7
CASSPQEGSYEQYF
TGTGCCAGCTCACCACAAGAAGGATCCTACGAGCAGTACTTC
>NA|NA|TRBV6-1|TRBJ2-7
CASSPYTIYEQYF
TGTGCCAGCAGCCCGTACACGATTTACGAGCAGTACTTC
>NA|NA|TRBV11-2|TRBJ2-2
CASRPGEWVANTGELFF
TGTGCCAGCCGCCCGGGAGAGTGGGTCGCGAACACCGGGGAGCTGTTTTTT
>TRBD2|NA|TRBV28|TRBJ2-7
CASSSASTSGDHEQYF
TGTGCCAGCAGTTCCGCCTCGACTAGCGGGGACCACGAGCAGTACTTC
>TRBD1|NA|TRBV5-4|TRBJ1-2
CASSLTGQAAGYTF
TGTGCCAGCAGCTTGACGGGACAGGCTGCTGGCTACACCTTC
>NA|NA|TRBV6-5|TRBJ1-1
CASSLGPWTEAFF
TGTGCCAGCAGTCTGGGACCGTGGACTGAAGCTTTCTTT